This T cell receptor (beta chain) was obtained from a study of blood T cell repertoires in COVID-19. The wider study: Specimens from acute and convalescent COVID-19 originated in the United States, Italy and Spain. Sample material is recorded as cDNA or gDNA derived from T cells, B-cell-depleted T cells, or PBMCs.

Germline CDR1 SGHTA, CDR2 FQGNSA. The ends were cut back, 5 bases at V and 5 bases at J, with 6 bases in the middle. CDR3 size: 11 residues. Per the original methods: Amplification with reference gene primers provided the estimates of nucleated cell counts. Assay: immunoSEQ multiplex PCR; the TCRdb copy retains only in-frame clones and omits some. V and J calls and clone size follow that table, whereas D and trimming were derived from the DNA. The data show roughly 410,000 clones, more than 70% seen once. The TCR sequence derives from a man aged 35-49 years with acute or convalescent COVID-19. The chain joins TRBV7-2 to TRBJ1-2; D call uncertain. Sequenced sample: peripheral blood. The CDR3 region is CASSLVYGYTF. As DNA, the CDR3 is TGTGCCAGCAGCCTTGTATATGGCTACACCTTC. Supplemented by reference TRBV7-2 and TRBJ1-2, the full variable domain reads GAGVSQSPSNKVTEKGKDVELRCDPISGHTALYWYRQSLGQGLEFLIYFQGNSAPDKSGLPSDRFSAERTGGSVSTLTIQRTQQEDSAVYLCASSLVYGYTFGSGTRLTVV.